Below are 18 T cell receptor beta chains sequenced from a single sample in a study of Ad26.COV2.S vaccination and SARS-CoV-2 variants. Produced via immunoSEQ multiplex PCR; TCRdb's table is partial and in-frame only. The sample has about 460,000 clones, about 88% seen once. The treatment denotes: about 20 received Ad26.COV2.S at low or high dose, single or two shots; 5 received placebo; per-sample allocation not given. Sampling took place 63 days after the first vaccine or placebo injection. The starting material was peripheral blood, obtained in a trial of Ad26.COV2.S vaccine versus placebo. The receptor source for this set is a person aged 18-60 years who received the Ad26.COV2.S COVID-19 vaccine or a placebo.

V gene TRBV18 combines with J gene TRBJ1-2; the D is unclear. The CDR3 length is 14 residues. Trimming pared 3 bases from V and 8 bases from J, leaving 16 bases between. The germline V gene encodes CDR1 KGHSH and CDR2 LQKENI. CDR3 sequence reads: CASSPNRANMGYTF. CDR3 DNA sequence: TGTGCCAGCTCACCGAACCGGGCTAATATGGGCTACACCTTC. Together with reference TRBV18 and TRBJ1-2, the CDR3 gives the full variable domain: NAGVMQNPRHLVRRRGQEARLRCSPMKGHSHVYWYRQLPEEGLKFMVYLQKENIIDESGMPKERFSAEFPKEGPSILRIQQVVRGDSAAYFCASSPNRANMGYTFGSGTRLTVV.

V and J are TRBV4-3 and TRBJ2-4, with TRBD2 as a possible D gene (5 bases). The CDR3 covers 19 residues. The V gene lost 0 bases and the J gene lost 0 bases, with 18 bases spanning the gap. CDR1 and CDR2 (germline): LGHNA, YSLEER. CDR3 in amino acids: CASSQDWGVGTLAKNIQYF. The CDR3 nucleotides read TGCGCCAGCAGCCAAGATTGGGGAGTCGGAACACTAGCCAAAAACATTCAGTACTTC.

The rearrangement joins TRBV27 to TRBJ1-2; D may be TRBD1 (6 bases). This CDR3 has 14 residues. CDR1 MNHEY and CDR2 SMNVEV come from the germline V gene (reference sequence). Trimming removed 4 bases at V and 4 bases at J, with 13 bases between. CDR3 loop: CASSSSGVPYGYTF. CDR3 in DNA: TGTGCCAGCAGTTCTTCAGGGGTCCCCTATGGCTACACCTTC.

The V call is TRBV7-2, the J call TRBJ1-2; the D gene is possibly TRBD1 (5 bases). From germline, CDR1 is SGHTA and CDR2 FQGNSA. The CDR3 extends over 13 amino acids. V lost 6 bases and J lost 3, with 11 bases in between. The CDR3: CASRSGTDYGYTF. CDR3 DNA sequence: TGTGCCAGCAGATCCGGGACGGACTATGGCTACACCTTC.

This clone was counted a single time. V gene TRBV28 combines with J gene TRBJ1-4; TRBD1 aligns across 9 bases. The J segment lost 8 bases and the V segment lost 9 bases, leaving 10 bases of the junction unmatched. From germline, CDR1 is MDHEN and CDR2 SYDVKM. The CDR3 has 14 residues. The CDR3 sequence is CASYTGTGKEKLFF. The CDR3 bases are TGTGCCAGTTATACCGGGACAGGGAAAGAAAAACTGTTTTTT.

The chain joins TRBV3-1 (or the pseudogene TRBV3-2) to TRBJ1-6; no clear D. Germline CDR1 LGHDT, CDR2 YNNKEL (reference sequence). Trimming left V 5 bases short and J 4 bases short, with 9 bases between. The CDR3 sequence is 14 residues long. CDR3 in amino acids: CASSTGDYNSPLHF. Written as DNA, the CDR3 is TGTGCCAGCAGCACCGGGGATTATAATTCACCCCTCCACTTT.

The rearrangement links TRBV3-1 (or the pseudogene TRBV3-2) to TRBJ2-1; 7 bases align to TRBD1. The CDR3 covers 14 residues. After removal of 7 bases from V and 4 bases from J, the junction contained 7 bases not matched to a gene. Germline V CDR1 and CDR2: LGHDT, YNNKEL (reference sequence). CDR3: CASTLGTVYNEQFF. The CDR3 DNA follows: TGTGCCAGCACCCTCGGGACAGTTTACAATGAGCAGTTCTTC.

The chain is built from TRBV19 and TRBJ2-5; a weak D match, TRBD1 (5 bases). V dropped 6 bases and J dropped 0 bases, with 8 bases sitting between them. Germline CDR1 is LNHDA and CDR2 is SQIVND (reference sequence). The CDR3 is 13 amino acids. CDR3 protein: CASSQTDQETQYF. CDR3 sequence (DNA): TGTGCCAGTAGCCAGACAGACCAAGAGACCCAGTACTTC.

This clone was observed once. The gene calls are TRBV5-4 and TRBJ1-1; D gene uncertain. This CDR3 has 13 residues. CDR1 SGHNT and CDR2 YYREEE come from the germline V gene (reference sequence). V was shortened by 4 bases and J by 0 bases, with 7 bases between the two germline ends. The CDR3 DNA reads TGTGCCAGCAGCCTGGCCCTGAACACTGAAGCTTTCTTT. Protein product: CASSLALNTEAFF.

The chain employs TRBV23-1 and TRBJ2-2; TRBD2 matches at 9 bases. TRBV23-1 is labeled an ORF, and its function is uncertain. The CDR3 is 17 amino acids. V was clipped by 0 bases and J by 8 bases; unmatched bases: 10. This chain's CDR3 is CASSQSGAGGPLGELFF. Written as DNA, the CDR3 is TGCGCCAGCAGTCAATCGGGAGCGGGAGGCCCGTTGGGGGAGCTGTTTTTT.

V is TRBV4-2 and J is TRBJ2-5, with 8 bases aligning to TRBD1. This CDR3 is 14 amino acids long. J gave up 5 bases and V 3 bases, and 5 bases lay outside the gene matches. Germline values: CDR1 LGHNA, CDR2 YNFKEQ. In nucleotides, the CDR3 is TGTGCCAGCAGCCAGGGACAGGTGCGGGAGACCCAGTACTTC. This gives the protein CASSQGQVRETQYF.

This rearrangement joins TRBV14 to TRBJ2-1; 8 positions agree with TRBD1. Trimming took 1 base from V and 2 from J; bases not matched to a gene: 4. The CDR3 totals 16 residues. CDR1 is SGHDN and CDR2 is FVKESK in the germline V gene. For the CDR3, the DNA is TGTGCCAGCAGCCAAGGGACAGGGCCCACCTACAATGAGCAGTTCTTC. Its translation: CASSQGTGPTYNEQFF.

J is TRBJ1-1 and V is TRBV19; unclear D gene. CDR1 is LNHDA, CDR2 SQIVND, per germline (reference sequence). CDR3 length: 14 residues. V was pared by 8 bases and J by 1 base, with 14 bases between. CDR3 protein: CASQRVWRNTEAFF. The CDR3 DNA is TGTGCCAGTCAAAGGGTTTGGCGGAACACTGAAGCTTTCTTT.

This chain's CDR3 is CAISETSGKETQYF. Written as DNA, the CDR3 is TGTGCCATCAGTGAGACTAGCGGGAAGGAGACCCAGTACTTC. This chain links TRBV10-3 with TRBJ2-5; 10 bases match TRBD2. After removal of 2 bases from V and 5 bases from J, the junction contained 2 bases not matched to a gene. CDR1 and CDR2 from the germline V gene are ENHRY and SYGVKD. This CDR3 spans 14 amino acids.

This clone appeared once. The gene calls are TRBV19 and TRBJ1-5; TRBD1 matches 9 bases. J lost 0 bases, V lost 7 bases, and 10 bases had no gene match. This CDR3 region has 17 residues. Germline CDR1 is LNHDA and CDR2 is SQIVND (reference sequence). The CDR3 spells CASIRTGAGFSNQPQHF. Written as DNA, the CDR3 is TGTGCCAGTATCAGGACAGGGGCTGGATTTAGCAATCAGCCCCAGCATTTT.

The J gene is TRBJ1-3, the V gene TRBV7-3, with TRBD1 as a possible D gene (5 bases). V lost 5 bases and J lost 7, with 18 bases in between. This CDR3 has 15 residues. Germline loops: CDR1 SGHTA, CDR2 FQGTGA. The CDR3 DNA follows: TGTGCCAGCAGCACAGGATCCGGGAAAGGGAACACCATATATTTT. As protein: CASSTGSGKGNTIYF.

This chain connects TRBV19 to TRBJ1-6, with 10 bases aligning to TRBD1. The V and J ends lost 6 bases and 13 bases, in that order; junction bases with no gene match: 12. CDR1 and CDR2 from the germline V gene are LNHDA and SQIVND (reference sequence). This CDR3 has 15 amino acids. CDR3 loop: CASSPGTGEWRPLHF. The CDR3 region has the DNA TGTGCCAGTAGCCCCGGGACAGGGGAGTGGCGGCCCCTCCACTTT.

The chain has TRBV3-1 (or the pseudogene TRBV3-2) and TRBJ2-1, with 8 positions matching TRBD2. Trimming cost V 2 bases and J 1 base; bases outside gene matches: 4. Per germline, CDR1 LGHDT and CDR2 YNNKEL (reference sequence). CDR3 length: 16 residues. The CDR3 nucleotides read TGTGCCAGCAGCCAATCCGGGGGGGTTTCCTACAATGAGCAGTTCTTC. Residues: CASSQSGGVSYNEQFF.